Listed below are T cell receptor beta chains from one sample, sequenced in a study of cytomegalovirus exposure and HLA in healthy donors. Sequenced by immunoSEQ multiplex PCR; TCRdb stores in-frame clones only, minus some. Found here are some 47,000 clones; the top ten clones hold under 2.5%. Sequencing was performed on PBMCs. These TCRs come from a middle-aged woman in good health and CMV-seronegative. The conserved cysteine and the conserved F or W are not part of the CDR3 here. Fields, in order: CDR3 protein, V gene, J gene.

CDR3: ASSELGTGTGREETQY
V: TRBV25-1
J: TRBJ2-5

CDR3: ATSREQGLAGNTGELF
V: TRBV15
J: TRBJ2-2

CDR3: ASRALQGNYGYT
V: TRBV27
J: TRBJ1-2

CDR3: SLGQETQY
V: TRBV29-1
J: TRBJ2-5

CDR3: ASSPGVGVTYEQY
V: TRBV6-1
J: TRBJ2-7

CDR3: ASSLAGRADTQY
V: TRBV19
J: TRBJ2-3

CDR3: SAQRGGEY
V: TRBV20-1
J: TRBJ2-7

CDR3: ASSDLRGGYT
V: TRBV6-4
J: TRBJ1-2

CDR3: ASSQVQGADSPLH
V: TRBV4-1
J: TRBJ1-6

CDR3: SVDRLAGETQY
V: TRBV29-1
J: TRBJ2-5

CDR3: ATSTPNGRREAF
V: TRBV15
J: TRBJ1-1

CDR3: ASSQASGGAVNEQF
V: TRBV4-2
J: TRBJ2-1

CDR3: ASSSSSGRPYEQY
V: TRBV4-1
J: TRBJ2-7

CDR3: ASSLAPAGGQETQY
V: TRBV5-4
J: TRBJ2-5

CDR3: ASSLDGRARDGYT
V: TRBV7-9
J: TRBJ1-2

CDR3: ASSPPISGRSPAYEQY
V: TRBV18
J: TRBJ2-7

CDR3: SVGGPTSDQENQY
V: TRBV29-1
J: TRBJ2-5

CDR3: ASSYSGLSGNTIY
V: TRBV6-5
J: TRBJ1-3

CDR3: ASLGGAMNTEAF
V: TRBV5-1
J: TRBJ1-1

CDR3: ASSPTSGRASYNEQF
V: TRBV9
J: TRBJ2-1

CDR3: ASAPRQTGVNEKLF
V: TRBV18
J: TRBJ1-4

CDR3: ATSSGTYDYEQY
V: TRBV15
J: TRBJ2-7

CDR3: SARSQETQY
V: TRBV20-1
J: TRBJ2-5

CDR3: ATSSLRGYSNQPQH
V: TRBV15
J: TRBJ1-5

CDR3: ASSLSGEGHNEQF
V: TRBV7-3
J: TRBJ2-1

CDR3: ASSQDGRGGELF
V: TRBV6-1
J: TRBJ2-2

CDR3: ASSPTLGTGNQPQH
V: TRBV18
J: TRBJ1-5

CDR3: ASSQGTVSGNTIY
V: TRBV14
J: TRBJ1-3

CDR3: ASSRGQINEKLF
V: TRBV4-1
J: TRBJ1-4

CDR3: ASSLVGADEPQH
V: TRBV5-1
J: TRBJ1-5

CDR3: SAIEARPNYGYT
V: TRBV29-1
J: TRBJ1-2

CDR3: ASSSASGTNLLSEQY
V: TRBV19
J: TRBJ2-7

CDR3: ASSVNPPGGPQH
V: TRBV2
J: TRBJ1-5

CDR3: ASAGQVLHEQY
V: TRBV25-1
J: TRBJ2-7

CDR3: ASSPGTRGDTQY
V: TRBV9
J: TRBJ2-3

CDR3: ASSRAGEETQY
V: TRBV5-1
J: TRBJ2-5

CDR3: ASSLTDYGYT
V: TRBV5-8
J: TRBJ1-2

CDR3: ASCRVLSGNTIY
V: TRBV2
J: TRBJ1-3

CDR3: ASKILAFDYGYT
V: TRBV11-2
J: TRBJ1-2

CDR3: ASSVGPSGSYEQY
V: TRBV9
J: TRBJ2-7

CDR3: ASSGTGDTYGYT
V: TRBV6-1
J: TRBJ1-2

CDR3: AWSVLLAGDGEQF
V: TRBV30
J: TRBJ2-1

CDR3: ASSLGDRGRETQY
V: TRBV7-9
J: TRBJ2-5

CDR3: ASSGPTGQGIGNQY
V: TRBV6-1
J: TRBJ2-5

CDR3: ATTGSSGDQPQH
V: TRBV10-3
J: TRBJ1-5